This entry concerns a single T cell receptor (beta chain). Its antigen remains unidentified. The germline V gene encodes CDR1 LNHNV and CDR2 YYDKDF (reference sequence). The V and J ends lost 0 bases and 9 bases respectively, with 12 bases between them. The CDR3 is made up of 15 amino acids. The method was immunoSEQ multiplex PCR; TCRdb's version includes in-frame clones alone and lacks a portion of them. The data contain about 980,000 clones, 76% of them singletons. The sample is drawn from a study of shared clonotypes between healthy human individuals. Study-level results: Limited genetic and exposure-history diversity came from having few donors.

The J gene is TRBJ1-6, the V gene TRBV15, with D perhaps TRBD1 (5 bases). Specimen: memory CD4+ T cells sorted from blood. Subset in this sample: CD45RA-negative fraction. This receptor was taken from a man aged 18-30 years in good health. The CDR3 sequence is CATSRDLGTGSPLHF. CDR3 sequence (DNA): TGTGCCACCAGCAGAGATTTGGGGACTGGTTCACCCCTCCACTTT.